Presented here are 13 T cell receptor beta chains from one specimen sequenced in a study of blood T cell repertoires in COVID-19. Assay used: immunoSEQ multiplex PCR; TCRdb lists only in-frame clones, some missing. This table holds a few hundred thousand clones, roughly 86% found once. Material: peripheral blood. These receptors all stem from a human donor with acute or convalescent COVID-19. The donor label of this sample is uncertain.

The rearrangement uses TRBV5-6 and TRBJ2-3; 10 bases line up with TRBD1. V was pared by 2 bases and J by 6 bases, with 9 bases of the junction left unmatched. The CDR3 runs 16 residues. Germline lookup yields CDR1 SGHDT and CDR2 YYEEEE. CDR3 bases: TGTGCCAGCAGCTTTCGGACAGGGGGGCATGGGGATACGCAGTATTTT. This gives the protein CASSFRTGGHGDTQYF.

Points on this clone: This sample includes further DNA sequences coding for the same CDR3. The chain carries TRBV2 and TRBJ1-2; TRBD1 matches at 7 bases. The CDR3 is 13 residues long. In germline, CDR1 is SNHLY, CDR2 FYNNEI. Trimming at V came to 5 bases and at J to 2 bases, leaving 2 bases not matched to a gene. The CDR3, as DNA: TGTGCCAGCAGTCCGGACAGGAACTATGGCTACACCTTC. This encodes CASSPDRNYGYTF.

The V and J genes are TRBV5-1 and TRBJ1-2; D remains unclear. Germline lookup yields CDR1 SGHRS and CDR2 YFSETQ. The germline V and J ends were trimmed by 4 bases and 2 bases, with 12 bases remaining between them. This CDR3 contains 14 residues. The CDR3 coding sequence is TGCGCCAGCAGCCCCCTACAGCCAAACTATGGCTACACCTTC. Its protein product is CASSPLQPNYGYTF.

The rearrangement links TRBV6-5 to TRBJ1-5; perhaps TRBD1 as D (5 bases). CDR3 length: 14 residues. The germline CDR1 and CDR2 sequences are MNHEY and SVGAGI. Between the trimmed V and J ends, which lost 6 bases and 1 base, there was a span of 10 bases. CDR3 DNA: TGTGCCAGCAGCAGAGACAGAAGCAATCAGCCCCAGCATTTT. Amino acid sequence: CASSRDRSNQPQHF.

A few counts support this clone. This CDR3 reads CASRPGENTEAFF. CDR3 DNA sequence: TGTGCCAGCAGACCAGGGGAGAACACTGAAGCTTTCTTT. This chain connects TRBV3-1 (or the pseudogene TRBV3-2) to TRBJ1-1, with a weak D call TRBD1 (6 bases). V was shortened by 6 bases and J by 1 base, with 9 bases between the two germline ends. The V gene's germline CDR1 is LGHDT and CDR2 YNNKEL (reference sequence). The CDR3 runs to 13 residues.

V gene TRBV6-6 combines with J gene TRBJ1-2; D gene unclear. The CDR3 runs to 15 residues. Germline V gene sequence: CDR1 MNHNY, CDR2 SVGAGI (reference sequence). With 2 bases removed from V and 5 bases from J, the gap between germline ends came to 15 bases. The CDR3 loop is CASSYSHTSSYGYTF. The CDR3 DNA follows: TGTGCCAGCAGTTACAGCCATACGAGCTCTTATGGCTACACCTTC.

The rearrangement joins TRBV20-1 to TRBJ1-2; TRBD1 is a possible D gene (6 bases). CDR3 length equals 13 residues. V lost 3 bases and J 5 bases, leaving 13 bases between the germline ends. Per the germline V gene, CDR1 is DFQATT and CDR2 is SNEGSKA (reference sequence). The CDR3 loop reads CSASYRERYGYTF. The CDR3 nucleotides read TGCAGTGCTAGTTACAGGGAGAGGTATGGCTACACCTTC.

This CDR3 reads CASSLGWEDTYGYTF. The CDR3, as DNA: TGCGCCAGCAGCTTGGGATGGGAGGATACCTATGGCTACACCTTC. The chain recombines TRBV5-1 with TRBJ1-2; D is unclear. In germline, CDR1 is SGHRS, CDR2 YFSETQ. This CDR3 has 15 residues. Trimming removed 0 bases at V and 4 bases at J, with 13 bases between.

This chain uses TRBV7-8 with TRBJ1-4; D is unresolved. Germline CDR1 reads SGHVS; CDR2 reads FQNEAQ. Trimming took off 4 bases at V and 4 bases at J, with 13 bases between the two ends. The CDR3 is 15 residues long. DNA for the CDR3: TGTGCCAGCAGCTCCAACACGGGGTATAATGAAAAACTGTTTTTT. The encoded protein is CASSSNTGYNEKLFF.

The chain employs TRBV29-1 and TRBJ1-1; 11 positions match TRBD1. Germline V lookup: CDR1 SQVTM, CDR2 ANQGSEA. This CDR3 is built from 14 residues. V shed 6 bases, J shed 4 bases, and the junction held 7 bases outside the gene matches. DNA for the CDR3: TGCAGCGTCTACGGGGACAGGGGGGGCACTGAAGCTTTCTTT. The encoded protein is CSVYGDRGGTEAFF.

The rearrangement links TRBV7-8 to TRBJ2-7; the D gene is possibly TRBD2 (6 bases). Germline values: CDR1 SGHVS, CDR2 FQNEAQ. This CDR3 has 16 amino acids. Trimming cost V 5 bases and J 0 bases, with 17 bases left between them. The CDR3 loop is CASSAGTPWSSYEQYF. CDR3 DNA sequence: TGTGCCAGCAGCGCAGGGACTCCCTGGAGCTCCTACGAGCAGTACTTC.

This chain's CDR3 is CASSRTSGDYNEQFF. The CDR3 nucleotides are TGTGCCAGCAGCCGTACTAGCGGTGATTACAATGAGCAGTTCTTC. The chain has TRBV5-5 and TRBJ2-1, with 8 bases lining up with TRBD2. CDR1 and CDR2 (germline): SGHKS, YYEKEE (reference sequence). The CDR3 is 15 amino acids. Losses at the gene ends were 4 bases for V and 4 bases for J; bases not matched to a gene: 7.

The rearrangement joins TRBV9 to TRBJ2-7; possibly TRBD2 for D (6 bases). The germline gives CDR1 SGDLS, CDR2 YYNGEE. Between the trimmed V and J ends, which lost 3 bases and 4 bases, there was a span of 14 bases. CDR3 size: 14 residues. CDR3 amino acids: CASSAHAGKYEQYF. As DNA, the CDR3 is TGTGCCAGCAGCGCACACGCGGGAAAATACGAGCAGTACTTC.